This TCR beta chain was obtained from a study of multiple sclerosis patients with progressive multifocal leukoencephalopathy. V lost 4 bases, J lost 2 bases, and 12 bases lay in between. Per germline, CDR1 LGHNA and CDR2 YSLEER. The CDR3 loop spans 14 amino acids. Time point described: about 6 months of natalizumab therapy. Every listed patient previously received interferon beta; all PML patients were women. This clone was seen a handful of times. Its antigen is still unknown. This table comes from immunoSEQ multiplex PCR, and its TCRdb copy is limited to in-frame clones, with some not included. The table shows 25,000 to 35,000 clones, with about 90% occurring only once. Study results and caveats: Preferential TRBV-TRBJ pairings or common gene usage were not detected at PML. Before and during natalizumab, the clones expanded at PML already existed. Whether JC virus or general immunocompromise explains the findings remained unclear.

The receptor was isolated from a human donor with multiple sclerosis. V usage is TRBV4-3 and J usage is TRBJ2-7; D might be TRBD2 (5 bases). The source material was PBMCs, sampled from a patient treated with natalizumab. The CDR3 nucleotides read TGCGCCAGCAGCCTGACCGGAGGAGCCTACGAGCAGTACTTC. It is translated as CASSLTGGAYEQYF.